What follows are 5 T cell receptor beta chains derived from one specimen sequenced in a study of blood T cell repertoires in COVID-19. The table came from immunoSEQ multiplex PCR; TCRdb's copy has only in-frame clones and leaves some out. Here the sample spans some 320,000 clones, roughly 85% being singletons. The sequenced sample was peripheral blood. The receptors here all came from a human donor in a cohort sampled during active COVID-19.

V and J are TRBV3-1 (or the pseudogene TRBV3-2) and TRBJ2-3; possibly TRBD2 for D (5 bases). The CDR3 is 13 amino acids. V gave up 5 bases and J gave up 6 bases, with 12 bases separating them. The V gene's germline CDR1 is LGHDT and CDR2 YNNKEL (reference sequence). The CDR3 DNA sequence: TGTGCCAGCAGCGACGAGTGGAGGGATACGCAGTATTTT. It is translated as CASSDEWRDTQYF.

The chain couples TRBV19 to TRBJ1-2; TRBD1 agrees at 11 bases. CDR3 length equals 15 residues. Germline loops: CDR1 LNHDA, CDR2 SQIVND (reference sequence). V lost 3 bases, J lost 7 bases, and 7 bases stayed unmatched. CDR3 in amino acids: CASSIFGQGAFGYTF. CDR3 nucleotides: TGTGCCAGTAGTATTTTCGGACAGGGGGCTTTTGGCTACACCTTC.

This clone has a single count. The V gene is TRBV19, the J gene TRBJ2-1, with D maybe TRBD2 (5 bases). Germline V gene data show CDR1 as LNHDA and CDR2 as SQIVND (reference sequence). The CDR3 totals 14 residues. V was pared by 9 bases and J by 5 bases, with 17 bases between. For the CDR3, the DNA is TGTGCCAGCTCCTTACGTGGGCGGGACAATGAGCAGTTCTTC. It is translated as CASSLRGRDNEQFF.

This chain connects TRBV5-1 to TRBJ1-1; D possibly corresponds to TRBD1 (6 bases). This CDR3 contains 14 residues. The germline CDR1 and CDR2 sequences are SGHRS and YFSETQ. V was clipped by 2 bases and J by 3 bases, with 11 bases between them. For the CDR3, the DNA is TGCGCCAGCAGCTTTGGGGGCCTGTACACTGAAGCTTTCTTT. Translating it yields CASSFGGLYTEAFF.

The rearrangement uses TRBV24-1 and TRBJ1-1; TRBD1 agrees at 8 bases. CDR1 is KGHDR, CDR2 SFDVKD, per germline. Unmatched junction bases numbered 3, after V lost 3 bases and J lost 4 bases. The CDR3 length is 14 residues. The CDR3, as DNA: TGTGCCACCAGTGATGGGACAGGCACCACTGAAGCTTTCTTT. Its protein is CATSDGTGTTEAFF.